Listed below are T cell receptor beta chains from one sample, sequenced in a study of T-cell reconstitution after alpha-beta-depleted transplantation in children. Each CDR3 protein is one row after TCRdb ran MiXCR on the PCR reads. The repertoire holds roughly 100,000 distinct CDR3 sequences, with 8% to 9% as singletons. The source material was PBMCs from the stem cell graft donor, sampled from the stem cell graft. These receptors originate from a human donor who donated a stem cell graft to a child with congenital amegakaryocytic thrombocytopenia. The CDR3 runs from the conserved cysteine through the conserved F or W. The order of the fields is CDR3 length, clone size, V gene, CDR3 protein. The size field is filled for only some rows; it gives once, few, many or a size class.

>11|NA|TRBV30
CAWGRPGELFF
>13|many|TRBV20-1
CSARVFRGNIQYF
>14|many|TRBV12-3/TRBV12-4
CASSADDHTGELFF
>15|medium-sized|TRBV29-1
CSVEGTTDSYNEQFF
>19|many|TRBV6-5
CASSYSVGAGLAGADTQYF
>16|many|TRBV5-1
CASSFTGTVGRGEQFF
>15|few|TRBV7-2
CASSLLRVAGTEAFF
>14|many|TRBV6-2/TRBV6-3
CASSYAGLKQPQHF
>15|NA|TRBV2
CASSVFGGVYTEAFF
>15|many|TRBV27
CASSLMGTGANVLTF
>15|many|TRBV5-1
CASSLLGSPVYEQYF
>15|few|TRBV7-2
CASTKGPGVGNEQFF
>16|many|TRBV5-1
CASRMGESGGWDEQFF
>16|many|TRBV9
CASSPKGGGRAIEQFF
>13|many|TRBV7-2
CASSPDLEDTQYF
>16|many|TRBV5-6
CASSPTGGFSHNEQFF
>11|many|TRBV20-1
CSANRNTEAFF
>19|few|TRBV7-8
CASSLAPPLTTGMNTEAFF
>15|NA|TRBV20-1
CCAAGEGSGDQPQHF
>15|NA|TRBV11-3
CASSVTGGYTDTQYF
>16|many|TRBV20-1
CSARDRGWGNTGELFF
>15|many|TRBV5-5
CASSLRAEGNYGYTF
>11|many|TRBV2
CASNRQYGYTF
>16|NA|TRBV29-1
CSGAGGNVNSYNEQFF
>15|many|TRBV7-3
CASSLTGPFTDTQYF
>12|many|TRBV12-3/TRBV12-4
CASSTAGPEQYF
>19|many|TRBV7-9
CASSSDFSSGGATPYEQYF
>9|many|TRBV10-2
CASPETQYF
>14|many|TRBV20-1
CSSFLSSGANVLTF
>19|many|TRBV19
CASSIMTGERTTLNTEAFF
>14|many|TRBV18
CASSPPEYQETQYF
>13|many|TRBV25-1
CASSESGRGEQYF
>19|many|TRBV5-4
CASSLVIGPGSSGANVLTF
>17|few|TRBV27
CASSPLRTSGGIDTQYF